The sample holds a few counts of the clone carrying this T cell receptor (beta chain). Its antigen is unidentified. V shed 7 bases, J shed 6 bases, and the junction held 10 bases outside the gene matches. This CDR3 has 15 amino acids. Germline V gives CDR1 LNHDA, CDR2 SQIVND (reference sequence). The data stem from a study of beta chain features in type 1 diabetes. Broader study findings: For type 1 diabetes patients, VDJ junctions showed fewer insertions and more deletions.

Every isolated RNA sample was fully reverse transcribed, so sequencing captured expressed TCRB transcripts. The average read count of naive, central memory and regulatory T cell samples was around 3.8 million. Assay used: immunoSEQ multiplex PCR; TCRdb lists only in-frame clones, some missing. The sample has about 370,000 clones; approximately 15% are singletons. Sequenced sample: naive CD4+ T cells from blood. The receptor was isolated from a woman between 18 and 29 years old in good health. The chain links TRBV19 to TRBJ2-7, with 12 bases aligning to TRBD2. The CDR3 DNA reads TGTGCCAGTAACGTCAGACTAGCGGGAGCGTCCGAGCAGTACTTC. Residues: CASNVRLAGASEQYF. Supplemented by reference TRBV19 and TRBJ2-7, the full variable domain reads DGGITQSPKYLFRKEGQNVTLSCEQNLNHDAMYWYRQDPGQGLRLIYYSQIVNDFQKGDIAEGYSVSREKKESFPLTVTSAQKNPTAFYLCASNVRLAGASEQYFGPGTRLTVT.